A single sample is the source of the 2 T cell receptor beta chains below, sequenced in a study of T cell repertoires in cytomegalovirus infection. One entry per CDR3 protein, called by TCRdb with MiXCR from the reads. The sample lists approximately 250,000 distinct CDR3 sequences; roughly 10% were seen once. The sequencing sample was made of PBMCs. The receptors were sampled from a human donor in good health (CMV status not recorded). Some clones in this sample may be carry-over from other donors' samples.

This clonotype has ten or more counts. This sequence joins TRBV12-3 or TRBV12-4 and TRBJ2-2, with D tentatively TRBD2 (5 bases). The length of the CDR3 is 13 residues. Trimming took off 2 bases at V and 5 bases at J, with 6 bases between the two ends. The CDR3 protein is CASSLLATGELFF. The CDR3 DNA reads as TGTGCCAGCAGTTTATTAGCGACCGGGGAGCTGTTTTTT.

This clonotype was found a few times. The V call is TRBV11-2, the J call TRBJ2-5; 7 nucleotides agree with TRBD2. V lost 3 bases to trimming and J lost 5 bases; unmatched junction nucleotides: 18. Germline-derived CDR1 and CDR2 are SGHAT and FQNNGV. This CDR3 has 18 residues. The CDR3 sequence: CASSLGGSGQRPAETQYF. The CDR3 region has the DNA TGTGCCAGCAGCTTGGGAGGGAGTGGGCAGCGTCCGGCGGAGACCCAGTACTTC.